These 3 T cell receptor beta chains came from one sample sequenced in a study of T cells after yellow fever vaccination. From the 5' RACE reads, TCRdb called clonotypes with MiXCR, one entry per CDR3 protein. The sample carries a few hundred thousand distinct CDR3 sequences, roughly a sixth recorded once. Sequences were derived from PBMCs, sampled before the yellow fever booster vaccination. The receptors come from a man aged 18 to 30 who received the YFV17D yellow fever vaccine.

The chain uses TRBV15 and TRBJ2-7, with D hard to call. Trimming cost V 2 bases and J 5 bases, with 13 bases left between them. CDR3 length: 14 residues. CDR1 LNHNV and CDR2 YYDKDF come from the germline V gene (reference sequence). CDR3 in amino acids: CATSRSYETDEQYV. CDR3 sequence (DNA): TGTGCCACCAGCAGATCCTACGAAACGGACGAGCAGTACGTC.

The gene calls are TRBV12-3 or TRBV12-4 and TRBJ1-5; no firm D call. V was pared by 4 bases and J by 5 bases, with 21 bases between. The CDR3 sequence is 17 residues long. This chain's CDR3 is CASSYGPGRLLDQPQHF. The CDR3 DNA is TGTGCCAGCAGTTACGGCCCTGGGCGCCTGCTCGATCAGCCCCAGCATTTT.

This clonotype was observed a handful of times. The J gene is TRBJ2-1, the V gene TRBV11-3, with 7 nucleotides matching TRBD2. CDR3 length equals 14 residues. Germline V gives CDR1 SGHNT, CDR2 YENEEA. J gave up 5 bases and V 1 base, and 2 bases lay outside the gene matches. The CDR3 loop reads CASSLGGGDNEQFF. The CDR3 bases are TGTGCCAGCAGCTTAGGGGGGGGAGACAATGAGCAGTTCTTC.